The clone carrying this T cell receptor beta chain has at least ten counts. Its antigen is currently unknown. This record comes from a study of T cells after yellow fever vaccination. Study-wide background: Preparation used SMART-Seq v4 Ultra Low Input for the low-cell-number fractions. Study-wide results and limits: Most primary-vaccination clones recurred post-booster (approximately 96% CD4, around 90% CD8). The CD4 compartment and the CD8 compartment contained a small share of clonotypes in common.

The CDR3 sequence is 14 residues long. The germline CDR1 and CDR2 sequences are DFQATT and SNEGSKA (reference sequence). The V and J ends lost 0 bases and 0 bases respectively, with 8 bases between them. The study made its TCR cDNA through 5'RACE template switching. That step introduced a universal primer site along with UMIs. Each CDR3 protein is one row after TCRdb ran MiXCR on the 5' RACE reads. The sample includes some 250,000 distinct CDR3 sequences, around 3.5% of them seen just once. This receptor was identified in a man aged 18 to 29 who received the YFV17D yellow fever vaccine. Here the sequenced sample was PBMCs, taken 15 days after the yellow fever booster vaccination. The chain employs TRBV20-1 and TRBJ2-5; D may be TRBD1 or TRBD2 (5 bases each). The CDR3 nucleotides are TGCAGTGCTAGAGAAGGGACGTACCAAGAGACCCAGTACTTC. Its protein product is CSAREGTYQETQYF.